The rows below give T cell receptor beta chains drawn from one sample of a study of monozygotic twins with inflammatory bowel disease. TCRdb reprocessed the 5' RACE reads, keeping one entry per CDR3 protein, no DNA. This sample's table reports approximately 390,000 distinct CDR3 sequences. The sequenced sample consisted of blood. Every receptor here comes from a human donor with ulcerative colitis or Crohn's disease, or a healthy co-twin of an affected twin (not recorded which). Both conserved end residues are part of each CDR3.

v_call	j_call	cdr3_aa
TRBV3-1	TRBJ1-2	CASTQGAGAYGYTF
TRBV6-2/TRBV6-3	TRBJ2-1	CASSAGVQERNEQFF
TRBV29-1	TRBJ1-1	CTTRKVGSEAFF
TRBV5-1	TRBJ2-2	CASSLALTGVANTGELFF
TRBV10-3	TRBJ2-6	CATGTFTSGANVLTF
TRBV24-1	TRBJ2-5	CATSDPSGLETQYF
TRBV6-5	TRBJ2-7	CASRRGGDYEQYF
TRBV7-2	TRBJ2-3	CASIQAGGVVTDTQYF
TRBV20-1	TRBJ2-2	CSMGQGPNTGELFF
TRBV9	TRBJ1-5	CASSVGVVGNQPQHF
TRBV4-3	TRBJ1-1	CASSQDGGPNTEAFF
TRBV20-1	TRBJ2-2	CSASISGTTYTGELFF
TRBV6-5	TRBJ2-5	CASSYSSAPDQETQYF
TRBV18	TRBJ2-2	CASSKTGQGVTGELFF
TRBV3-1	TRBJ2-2	CASSRGASRRTGELFF
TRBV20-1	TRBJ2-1	CSARAPSGRGSYNEQFF
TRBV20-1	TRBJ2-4	CSASWLQGFIQYF
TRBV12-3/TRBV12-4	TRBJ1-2	CASSPTGGQGKSYGYTF
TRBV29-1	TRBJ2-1	CSVKTGSYNEQFF
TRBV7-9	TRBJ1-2	CAGRDPGHYGYTF
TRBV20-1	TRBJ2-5	CSARDLGGGLAGVGQETQYF
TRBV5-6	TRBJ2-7	CASSSGLAGEEQYF
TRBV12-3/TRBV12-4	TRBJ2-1	CASSLDWNNEQFF
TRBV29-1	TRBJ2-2	CSAAGGGFYTGELFF
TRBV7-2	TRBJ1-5	CASSQGPGQGSPQHF
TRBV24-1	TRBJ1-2	CATSGGNPNGDYGYTF